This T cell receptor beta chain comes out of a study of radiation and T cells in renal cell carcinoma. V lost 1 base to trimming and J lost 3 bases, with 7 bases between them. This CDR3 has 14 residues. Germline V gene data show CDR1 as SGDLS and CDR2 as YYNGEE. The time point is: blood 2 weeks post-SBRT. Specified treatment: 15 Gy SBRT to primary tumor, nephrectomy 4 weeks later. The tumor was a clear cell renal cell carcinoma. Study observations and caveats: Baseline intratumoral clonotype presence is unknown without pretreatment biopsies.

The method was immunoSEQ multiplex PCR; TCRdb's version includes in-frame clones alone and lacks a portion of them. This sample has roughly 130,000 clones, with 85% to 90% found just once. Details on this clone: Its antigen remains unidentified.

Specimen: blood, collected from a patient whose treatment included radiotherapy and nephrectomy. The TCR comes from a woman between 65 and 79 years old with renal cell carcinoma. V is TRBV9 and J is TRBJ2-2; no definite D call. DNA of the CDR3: TGTGCCAGCAGCGTAATATGGGACACCGGGGAGCTGTTTTTT. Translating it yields CASSVIWDTGELFF.